This T cell receptor beta chain was captured by sequencing in a study of blood T cell repertoires in COVID-19. Germline V lookup: CDR1 LNHNV, CDR2 YYDKDF (reference sequence). CDR3 length: 17 residues. V shed 3 bases and J 4 bases; nucleotides not matched to a gene: 12. This clone was recorded only once. Using immunoSEQ multiplex PCR, the repertoire was profiled, and TCRdb retains in-frame clones only, with some absent. Of approximately 210,000 clones listed, 65% to 90% are singletons. The J gene is TRBJ2-3, the V gene TRBV15, with 8 bases identical to TRBD1. What was sequenced was peripheral blood. The receptor's source is a man aged 45-65 years with COVID-19, enrolled during active disease. CDR3 residues: CATSRDRESVWADTQYF. The CDR3 nucleotides read TGTGCCACCAGCAGGGACAGGGAGTCGGTCTGGGCAGATACGCAGTATTTT.